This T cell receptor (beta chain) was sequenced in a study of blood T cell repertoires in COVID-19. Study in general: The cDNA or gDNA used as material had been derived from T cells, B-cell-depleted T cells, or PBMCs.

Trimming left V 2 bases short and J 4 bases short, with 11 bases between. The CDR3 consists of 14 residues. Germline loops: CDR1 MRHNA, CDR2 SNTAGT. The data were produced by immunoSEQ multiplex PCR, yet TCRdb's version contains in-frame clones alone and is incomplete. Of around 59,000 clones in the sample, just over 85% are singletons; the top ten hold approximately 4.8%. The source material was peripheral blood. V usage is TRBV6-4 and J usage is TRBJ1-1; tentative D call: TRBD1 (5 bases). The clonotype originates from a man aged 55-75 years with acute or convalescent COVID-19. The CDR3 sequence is CASSDKGGGTEAFF. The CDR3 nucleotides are TGTGCCAGCAGTGACAAGGGCGGGGGCACTGAAGCTTTCTTT.